The text below deals with one T cell receptor beta chain. Its target is not known. This sample was taken from a study of T cells in Graves' hyperthyroidism and ophthalmopathy. Study results and caveats: The majority of expanded thyroid clonotypes above 0.001 also appeared in blood. In the analysis, a 13 V-J model separated ophthalmopathy from stable hyperthyroidism. The model foresaw ophthalmopathy a median around 6 months prior to onset.

The CDR3 has 13 amino acids. Germline CDR1 SEHNR, CDR2 FQNEAQ (reference sequence). Losses at the gene ends were 4 bases for V and 6 bases for J; bases not matched to a gene: 4. TCR beta CDR3 regions were amplified from RNA transcripts. When the TCR CDR3 underwent first-round RT-PCR, the HTBI primer set was used. TCRdb redid the calling of the multiplex PCR reads with MiXCR, one entry per CDR3 protein. Seen here are hundreds of thousands of distinct CDR3 sequences, roughly a sixth observed once, and the top ten hold 15% to 20%. Fresh peripheral blood, approximately 9.1 ml, was the source of the PBMCs.

The sequence derives from a woman aged 18-35 years with Graves' hyperthyroidism. Sequenced input: blood. V gene TRBV7-9 combines with J gene TRBJ1-2, with 8 bases aligning to TRBD1. CDR3 in DNA: TGTGCCAGCAGCTGGGGACAGGCTAATGGCTACACCTTC. Amino acid sequence: CASSWGQANGYTF.